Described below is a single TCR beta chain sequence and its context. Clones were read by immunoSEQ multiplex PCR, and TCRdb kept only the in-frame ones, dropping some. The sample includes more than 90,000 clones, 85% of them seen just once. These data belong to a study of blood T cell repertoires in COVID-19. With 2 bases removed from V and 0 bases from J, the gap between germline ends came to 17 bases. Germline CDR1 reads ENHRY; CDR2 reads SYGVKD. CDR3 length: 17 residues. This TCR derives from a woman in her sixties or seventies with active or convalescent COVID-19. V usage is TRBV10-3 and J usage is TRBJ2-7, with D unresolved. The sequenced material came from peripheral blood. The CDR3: CAISEKPTAPLSYEQYF. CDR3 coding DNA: TGTGCCATCAGTGAGAAACCCACAGCCCCACTCTCCTACGAGCAGTACTTC.